This TCR beta chain is drawn from a study of blood T cell repertoires in COVID-19. In the study overall: Samples came from the United States, Italy and Spain, spanning acute and convalescent COVID-19. Sources were T cells, B-cell-depleted T cells, or PBMCs; the material itself was cDNA or gDNA.

Germline CDR1 GTSNPN, CDR2 SVGIG (reference sequence). The CDR3 is 13 residues long. V was shortened by 0 bases and J by 5 bases, with 8 bases between the two germline ends. In the original workflow: Reference gene primer amplification gave nucleated cell count estimates. Generated by immunoSEQ multiplex PCR, the TCRdb table keeps only in-frame clones and is missing some. V, J and clone size reflect that table, while D and trimming were determined from the DNA. The table has approximately 170,000 clones, approximately 87% seen once. The TCR originated in a man between 18 and 29 years old with active or convalescent COVID-19. Material for sequencing was peripheral blood. V and J are TRBV30 and TRBJ1-3; D call uncertain. CDR3: CAWSVLARNTIYF. CDR3 DNA sequence: TGTGCCTGGAGTGTTCTGGCCCGAAACACCATATATTTT.